This T cell receptor beta chain derives from a study of vaccination effects on CD4 cells after COVID-19. About the research overall: There were a couple of convalescent patients who gave samples 16 days and one week before vaccination.

Before any sequencing was done, the ViraFEST assay used viral peptide pools to expand antigen-specific CD4+ T cells. Upon completion of around eleven days in culture, CD4+ T cells were isolated. It was between March and December 2020 that the person had a SARS-CoV-2 infection confirmed by PCR. Losses at the gene ends were 6 bases for V and 4 bases for J; bases not matched to a gene: 12. The CDR3 length is 15 residues. CDR1 and CDR2 from the germline V gene are MNHEY and SMNVEV (reference sequence). This table comes from immunoSEQ multiplex PCR, and its TCRdb copy is limited to in-frame clones, with some not included. The table records about 45,000 clones, around 75% of them present only once. Note on this clone: Antigen: not known.

Study results and limitations: Mainly new vaccine-induced clones made up the post-vaccine spike-reactive clones in convalescents. The study enrolled few convalescent patients and sampled no early post-infection timepoints. Marked clonal contraction was seen late after vaccination (in both infection- and vaccine-induced clones).

The receptor was derived from a human donor who had a prior SARS-CoV-2 infection. This sequence joins TRBV27 and TRBJ2-7; 7 nucleotides match TRBD1. Sequencing was performed on CD4+ T cells from PBMCs cultured with a peptide pool, taken before COVID-19 vaccination. The CDR3 coding sequence is TGTGCCAGCAGAAAACGTGCAGGGGGTTCATACGAGCAGTACTTC. Its protein product is CASRKRAGGSYEQYF.